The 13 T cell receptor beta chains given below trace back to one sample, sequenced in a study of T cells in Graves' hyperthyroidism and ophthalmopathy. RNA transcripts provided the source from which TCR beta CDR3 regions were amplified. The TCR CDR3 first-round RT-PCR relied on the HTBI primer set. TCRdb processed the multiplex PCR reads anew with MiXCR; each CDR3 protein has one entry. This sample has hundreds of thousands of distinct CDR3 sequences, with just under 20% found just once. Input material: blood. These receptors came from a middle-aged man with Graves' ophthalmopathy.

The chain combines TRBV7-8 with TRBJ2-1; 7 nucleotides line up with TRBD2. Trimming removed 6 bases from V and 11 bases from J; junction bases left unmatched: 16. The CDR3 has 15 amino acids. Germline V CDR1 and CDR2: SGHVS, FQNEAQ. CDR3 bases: TGTGCCAGCAGTTCGGGACTACCATACACGTCTCAGCAGTTCTTC. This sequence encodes CASSSGLPYTSQQFF.

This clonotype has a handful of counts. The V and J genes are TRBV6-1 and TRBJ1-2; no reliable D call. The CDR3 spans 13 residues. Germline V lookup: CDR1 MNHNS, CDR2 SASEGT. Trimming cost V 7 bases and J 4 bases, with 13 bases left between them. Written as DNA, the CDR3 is TGTGCCAGCACCCAGTGGGGATTCTATGGCTACACCTTC. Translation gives CASTQWGFYGYTF.

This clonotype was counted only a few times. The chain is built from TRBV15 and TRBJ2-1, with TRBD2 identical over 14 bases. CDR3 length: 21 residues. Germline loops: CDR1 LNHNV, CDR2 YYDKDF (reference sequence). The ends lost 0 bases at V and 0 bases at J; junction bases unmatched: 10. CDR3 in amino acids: CATSRDGVGTSGGSSYNEQFF. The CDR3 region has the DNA TGTGCCACCAGCAGAGATGGGGTTGGGACTAGCGGGGGTAGCTCCTACAATGAGCAGTTCTTC.

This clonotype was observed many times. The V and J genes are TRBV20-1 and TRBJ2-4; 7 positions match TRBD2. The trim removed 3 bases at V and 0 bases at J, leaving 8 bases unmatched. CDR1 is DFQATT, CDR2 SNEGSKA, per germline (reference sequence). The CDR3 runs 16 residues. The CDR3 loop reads CSASWRETLAKNIQYF. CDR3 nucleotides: TGCAGTGCTAGTTGGCGGGAGACCTTAGCCAAAAACATTCAGTACTTC.

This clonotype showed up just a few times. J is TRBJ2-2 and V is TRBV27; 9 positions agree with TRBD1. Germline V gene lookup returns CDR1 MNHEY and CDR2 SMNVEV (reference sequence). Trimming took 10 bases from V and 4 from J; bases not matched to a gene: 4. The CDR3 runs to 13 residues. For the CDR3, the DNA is TGTGCCATCAAGGACAGGGGCACCGGGGAGCTGTTTTTT. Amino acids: CAIKDRGTGELFF.

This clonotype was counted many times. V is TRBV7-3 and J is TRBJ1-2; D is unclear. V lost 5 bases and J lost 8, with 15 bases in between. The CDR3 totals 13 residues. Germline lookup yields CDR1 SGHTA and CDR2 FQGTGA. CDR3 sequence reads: CASSPMDGSGYTF. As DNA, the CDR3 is TGTGCCAGCAGCCCAATGGACGGCTCGGGCTACACCTTC.

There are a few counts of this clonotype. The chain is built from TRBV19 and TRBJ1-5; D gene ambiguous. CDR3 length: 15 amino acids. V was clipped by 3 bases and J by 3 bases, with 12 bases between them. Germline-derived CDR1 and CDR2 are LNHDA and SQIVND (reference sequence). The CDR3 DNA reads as TGTGCCAGTAGTATTCAGGTCGACCACAATCAGCCCCAGCATTTT. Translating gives CASSIQVDHNQPQHF.

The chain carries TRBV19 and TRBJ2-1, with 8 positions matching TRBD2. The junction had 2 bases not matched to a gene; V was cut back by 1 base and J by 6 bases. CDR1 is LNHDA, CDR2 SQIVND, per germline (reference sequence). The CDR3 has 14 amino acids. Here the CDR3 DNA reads TGTGCCAGTAGTATAGGCCTAGCGGGCAATGAGCAGTTCTTC. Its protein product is CASSIGLAGNEQFF. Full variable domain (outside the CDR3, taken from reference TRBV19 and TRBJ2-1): DGGITQSPKYLFRKEGQNVTLSCEQNLNHDAMYWYRQDPGQGLRLIYYSQIVNDFQKGDIAEGYSVSREKKESFPLTVTSAQKNPTAFYLCASSIGLAGNEQFFGPGTRLTVL.

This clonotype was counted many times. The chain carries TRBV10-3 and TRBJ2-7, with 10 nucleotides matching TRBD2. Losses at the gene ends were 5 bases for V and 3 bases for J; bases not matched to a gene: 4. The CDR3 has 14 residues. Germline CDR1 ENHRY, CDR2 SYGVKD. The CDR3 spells CAISIAGGGYEQYF. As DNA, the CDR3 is TGTGCCATCAGTATAGCGGGAGGCGGCTACGAGCAGTACTTC.

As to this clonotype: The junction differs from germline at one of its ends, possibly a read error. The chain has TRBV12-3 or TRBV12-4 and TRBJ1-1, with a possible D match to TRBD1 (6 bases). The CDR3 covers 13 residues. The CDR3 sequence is CASSLGTPPVRIF. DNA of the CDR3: TGTGCCAGCAGTTTGGGGACACCCCCGGTGAGGATCTTT.

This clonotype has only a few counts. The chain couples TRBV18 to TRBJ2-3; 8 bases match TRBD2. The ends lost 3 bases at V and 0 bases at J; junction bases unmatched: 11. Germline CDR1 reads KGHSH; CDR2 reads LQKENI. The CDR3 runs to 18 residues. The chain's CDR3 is CASSPLHGGGPSTDTQYF. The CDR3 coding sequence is TGTGCCAGCTCACCCTTGCACGGCGGGGGGCCGAGCACAGATACGCAGTATTTT.

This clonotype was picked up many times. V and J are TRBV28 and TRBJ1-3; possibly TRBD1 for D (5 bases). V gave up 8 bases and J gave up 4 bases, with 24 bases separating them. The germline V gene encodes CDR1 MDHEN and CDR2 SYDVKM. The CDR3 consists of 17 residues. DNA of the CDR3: TGTGCCAGCTCAGCCCCGGGGCTCCAGACGGCCGGAAACACCATATATTTT. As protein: CASSAPGLQTAGNTIYF.

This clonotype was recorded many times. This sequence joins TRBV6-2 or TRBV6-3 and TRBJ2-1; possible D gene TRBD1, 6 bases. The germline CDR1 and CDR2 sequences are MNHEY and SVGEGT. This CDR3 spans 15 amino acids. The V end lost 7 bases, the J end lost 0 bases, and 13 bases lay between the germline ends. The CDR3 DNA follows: TGTGCCAGCAACCCGGACAGATACTCCTACAATGAGCAGTTCTTC. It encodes CASNPDRYSYNEQFF.